This T cell receptor (beta chain) stems from a study of PD-L1 blockade in urothelial cancer. For the study at large: Among blood samples, the median T cell count was approximately 150,000.

Study-level points and caveats: When pretreatment blood TCR clonality was below the median, it predicted better survival.

For this clone: Its specificity is not known.

From germline, CDR1 is LNHDA and CDR2 SQIVND (reference sequence). The germline V and J ends were trimmed by 0 bases and 6 bases, with 11 bases remaining between them. This CDR3 comprises 15 residues. Every PCR got spiked synthetic TCR analog templates. Clones were sequenced by immunoSEQ multiplex PCR, and TCRdb holds only the in-frame ones, with some missing. The data hold tens of thousands of clones, with around 81% observed a single time. As for time point: pretreatment peripheral blood. The starting material was PBMCs, obtained around atezolizumab (anti-PD-L1) treatment. This receptor was obtained from an older man with urothelial cancer. The rearrangement links TRBV19 to TRBJ1-4; D unresolved. Here the CDR3 DNA reads TGTGCCAGTAGTATAGACCGGGATTGGGATGAAAAACTGTTTTTT. Amino acid sequence: CASSIDRDWDEKLFF.